This T cell receptor beta chain was found in a study of human T cells and chemical hapten exposure. The time point was: patch test 2, 6 weeks after DPC sensitization. Treatment here: therapeutic diphenylcyclopropenone sensitization with weekly scalp DPC. This clonotype has a handful of counts. TCRdb re-derived calls from the RACE reads in MiXCR, one entry per CDR3 protein. In the table there are 360,000 or so distinct CDR3 sequences, about 6.3% of which are singletons. Trimming took off 5 bases at V and 0 bases at J, with 20 bases between the two ends. Germline loops: CDR1 SEHNR, CDR2 FQNEAQ (reference sequence). The CDR3 contains 18 residues.

This sequence originates from a woman aged 18-29 years with alopecia areata. Some clones in this sample may be carry-over from other donors' samples. The starting material was whole blood, obtained in connection with sensitization to the hapten diphenylcyclopropenone (DPC). The gene calls are TRBV7-9 and TRBJ1-3, with D uncertain. CDR3: CASSLPGEGGFSGNTIYF. The CDR3 nucleotides are TGTGCCAGCAGCCTACCCGGGGAGGGAGGTTTCTCTGGAAACACCATATATTTT.